One and the same sample provided the 26 T cell receptor beta chains below, sequenced in a study of identical twins. TCRdb re-called the 5' RACE reads through MiXCR, storing one row per CDR3 protein. The sample includes 240,000 or so distinct CDR3 sequences, roughly an eighth of them seen just once. These data also formed part of another study, on yellow fever vaccine responses in identical twins.

The sequenced sample was memory (CD45RO+) T cells sorted from blood. Receptor source: a woman younger than 30 in good health.

The chain has TRBV15 and TRBJ2-7; 10 bases map to TRBD1. The CDR3 length is 14 residues. The germline V gene encodes CDR1 LNHNV and CDR2 YYDKDF (reference sequence). V trimming: 7 bases; J trimming: 4 bases; junction bases outside the gene matches: 7. The CDR3, as DNA: TGTGCCACCAAACCGGGACAGGGGAAGTACGAGCAGTACTTC. Its translation: CATKPGQGKYEQYF.

This clonotype was seen more than once but under ten times. This chain connects TRBV9 to TRBJ2-3; TRBD2 agrees at 8 bases. J was trimmed by 5 bases and V by 0 bases; bases with no gene match: 8. CDR3 size: 16 residues. CDR1 is SGDLS, CDR2 YYNGEE, per germline. Written as DNA, the CDR3 is TGTGCCAGCAGCGTAGGGAACGGGAGGGCCGGAGATACGCAGTATTTT. It codes for CASSVGNGRAGDTQYF.

Only a few counts were recorded for this clonotype. J is TRBJ1-3 and V is TRBV12-3 or TRBV12-4; TRBD1 is a possible D gene (6 bases). The CDR3 runs to 15 residues. Trimming pared 3 bases from V and 0 bases from J, leaving 9 bases between. CDR3 nucleotides: TGTGCCAGCAGTTTGACAGGCAACTCTGGAAACACCATATATTTT. Its protein is CASSLTGNSGNTIYF.

This clonotype was seen a few times. The rearrangement links TRBV4-1 to TRBJ2-7; D is uncertain. V was trimmed by 1 base and J by 6 bases, leaving 10 bases between them. The CDR3 is made up of 13 amino acids. Germline CDR1 MGHRA, CDR2 YSYEKL. CDR3 in amino acids: CASSQGLVSEQYF. DNA of the CDR3: TGCGCCAGCAGCCAAGGGCTAGTCTCCGAGCAGTACTTC.

This clonotype turned up a few times. This sequence joins TRBV5-1 and TRBJ2-3; D is uncertain. Per the germline V gene, CDR1 is SGHRS and CDR2 is YFSETQ. V was cut by 2 bases and J by 6 bases, with 7 bases left in between. CDR3 length: 12 amino acids. The CDR3 nucleotides read TGCGCCAGCAGCTTTCGGCGTGATACGCAGTATTTT. Its translation is CASSFRRDTQYF.

This chain joins TRBV11-1 and TRBJ2-2, with D uncertain. The V and J ends lost 5 bases and 4 bases respectively, with 8 bases between them. Germline CDR1 SGHAT, CDR2 FQDESV (reference sequence). The CDR3 consists of 13 residues. In nucleotides, the CDR3 is TGTGCCAGCAGCGAGACGGCCACCGGGGAGCTGTTTTTT. As protein: CASSETATGELFF.

The chain is built from TRBV20-1 and TRBJ2-7; 9 bases are shared with TRBD2. V lost 0 bases and J lost 2; bases outside the gene matches: 5. The CDR3 extends over 15 amino acids. The germline V gene encodes CDR1 DFQATT and CDR2 SNEGSKA (reference sequence). The CDR3 DNA follows: TGCAGTGCTAGAGACGGACTAGCGAACACCTACGAGCAGTACTTC. It translates to CSARDGLANTYEQYF.

This clonotype has a handful of counts. The chain links TRBV29-1 to TRBJ2-7, with D uncertain. Germline CDR1 and CDR2: SQVTM and ANQGSEA. The CDR3 runs to 12 residues. Trimming pared 7 bases from V and 5 bases from J, leaving 15 bases between. CDR3 sequence reads: CSAVQAGDEQYF. The CDR3 nucleotides are TGCAGCGCCGTCCAGGCCGGAGACGAGCAGTACTTC.

This rearrangement joins TRBV21-1 to TRBJ2-4; the table assigns TRBD1, which was not confirmed against the DNA. TRBV21-1 is classified as a pseudogene. The CDR3 has 17 residues. The CDR3 loop is CASSKVDRTGGVDIQYF. The DNA of the CDR3 is TGTGCCAGCAGCAAAGTAGATCGGACAGGGGGCGTAGACATTCAGTACTTC.

This clonotype was recorded many times. V and J are TRBV10-3 and TRBJ2-1; TRBD1 is a possible D gene (5 bases). This CDR3 has 15 residues. CDR1 and CDR2 (germline): ENHRY, SYGVKD. With 4 bases removed from V and 5 bases from J, the gap between germline ends came to 15 bases. CDR3 in DNA: TGTGCCATCAGTGTGGCTGGGGCCCCAGACAATGAGCAGTTCTTC. Amino acids: CAISVAGAPDNEQFF.

This clonotype was detected only a few times. The rearrangement links TRBV27 to TRBJ2-4; TRBD1 aligns across 8 bases. In germline, CDR1 is MNHEY, CDR2 SMNVEV (reference sequence). This CDR3 comprises 17 residues. V trimming: 2 bases; J trimming: 0 bases; junction bases outside the gene matches: 6. The CDR3, as DNA: TGTGCCAGCAGTTTAAGGCAGGGGGCAGGAGCCAAAAACATTCAGTACTTC. It is translated as CASSLRQGAGAKNIQYF.

This clonotype showed up just a few times. This chain uses TRBV2 with TRBJ2-2; D is undetermined. V was cut by 3 bases and J by 3 bases, with 11 bases left in between. Per germline, CDR1 SNHLY and CDR2 FYNNEI. There are 15 residues in the CDR3. The DNA for the CDR3 is TGTGCCAGCAGTGACGGCCAGGTTTACACCGGGGAGCTGTTTTTT. Translating gives CASSDGQVYTGELFF.

This clonotype came up many times. V gene TRBV12-3 or TRBV12-4 combines with J gene TRBJ2-2; D is unclear. The CDR3 consists of 12 residues. Trimming shortened V by 3 bases and J by 5 bases, and 4 bases separated the two germline ends. CDR3 in DNA: TGTGCCAGCAGTTTTCATACCGGGGAGCTGTTTTTT. Protein product: CASSFHTGELFF.

This clonotype was observed a few times. The chain recombines TRBV20-1 with TRBJ2-1; D possibly corresponds to TRBD2 (5 bases). V gave up 1 base and J gave up 5 bases, with 12 bases separating them. This CDR3 is 14 amino acids long. Germline-derived CDR1 and CDR2 are DFQATT and SNEGSKA (reference sequence). Written as DNA, the CDR3 is TGCAGTGCTAGAGGGCTGGACGGGAACAATGAGCAGTTCTTC. This codes for CSARGLDGNNEQFF.

This clonotype showed up just a few times. This sequence joins TRBV5-6 and TRBJ2-5, with 9 bases identical to TRBD1. The ends lost 0 bases at V and 6 bases at J; junction bases unmatched: 3. CDR1 and CDR2 (germline): SGHDT, YYEEEE. This CDR3 has 14 amino acids. The CDR3 spells CASSLDRGRKTQYF. The CDR3 nucleotides are TGTGCCAGCAGCTTGGACAGGGGGCGAAAGACCCAGTACTTC.

Only a few counts were recorded for this clonotype. The CDR3: CASSWGQASTLAKNIQYF. The DNA of the CDR3 is TGTGCCAGCAGCTGGGGACAGGCGAGTACTCTAGCCAAAAACATTCAGTACTTC. The chain recombines TRBV11-2 with TRBJ2-4, with 8 bases identical to TRBD1. With 4 bases clipped from V and 0 bases from J, the junction kept 11 bases outside the gene matches. Germline assignment: CDR1 SGHAT and CDR2 FQNNGV. The CDR3 is made up of 18 amino acids.

This chain links TRBV18 with TRBJ1-5; D not certain. V shed 0 bases and J shed 4 bases, with 4 bases lying between them. Germline CDR1 reads KGHSH; CDR2 reads LQKENI. The CDR3 is 13 residues long. This CDR3 is CASSPPGNQPQHF. The CDR3, as DNA: TGTGCCAGCTCACCACCGGGTAATCAGCCCCAGCATTTT.

In DNA, the CDR3 is TGTGCCAGCAGCCCGGCTGGGGGAGATGGCTACGAGCAGTACTTC. Translating gives CASSPAGGDGYEQYF. V gene TRBV7-2 combines with J gene TRBJ2-7, with D perhaps TRBD1 or TRBD2 (5 bases each). Germline CDR1 and CDR2: SGHTA and FQGNSA. This CDR3 region has 15 residues. Trimming pared 5 bases from V and 3 bases from J, leaving 17 bases between.

This clonotype was counted at least ten times. The rearrangement links TRBV29-1 to TRBJ2-1; TRBD2 agrees at 10 bases. The CDR3 spans 16 residues. From germline, CDR1 is SQVTM and CDR2 ANQGSEA. The CDR3 here is CTAWGAGGGSYNEQFF. CDR3 bases: TGCACCGCTTGGGGAGCGGGAGGGGGATCCTACAATGAGCAGTTCTTC.

Only a few counts were recorded for this clonotype. The chain is built from TRBV5-1 and TRBJ2-4; D unclear. V lost 0 bases to trimming and J lost 1 base, with 5 bases between them. Germline lookup yields CDR1 SGHRS and CDR2 YFSETQ. CDR3 length: 14 residues. CDR3: CASSLDMAKNIQYF. DNA of the CDR3: TGCGCCAGCAGCTTGGACATGGCCAAAAACATTCAGTACTTC.

The J gene is TRBJ2-1, the V gene TRBV5-6; no reliable D call. CDR1 SGHDT and CDR2 YYEEEE come from the germline V gene. The CDR3 is 14 amino acids. Trimming cost V 0 bases and J 9 bases, with 13 bases left between them. The CDR3 region has the DNA TGTGCCAGCAGCTTGGTAGGTAGGGTGGGTGAGCAGTTCTTC. This gives the protein CASSLVGRVGEQFF.

In this sample, this clonotype turned up once. The V call is TRBV5-1, the J call TRBJ1-1; D unclear. V was trimmed by 0 bases and J by 1 base, leaving 19 bases between them. CDR3 length equals 18 residues. In germline, CDR1 is SGHRS, CDR2 YFSETQ. The CDR3 DNA is TGCGCCAGCAGCTTGGTTAAGGGAGACTACCTCCCGAACACTGAAGCTTTCTTT. Residues: CASSLVKGDYLPNTEAFF. Combining the CDR3 with reference TRBV5-1 and TRBJ1-1 gives the whole variable domain KAGVTQTPRYLIKTRGQQVTLSCSPISGHRSVSWYQQTPGQGLQFLFEYFSETQRNKGNFPGRFSGRQFSNSRSEMNVSTLELGDSALYLCASSLVKGDYLPNTEAFFGQGTRLTVV.

V usage is TRBV3-1 and J usage is TRBJ2-3; D is unresolved. This CDR3 is built from 13 residues. CDR1 is LGHDT, CDR2 YNNKEL, per germline (reference sequence). The V end lost 1 base, the J end lost 1 base, and 3 bases lay between the germline ends. The CDR3 reads CASSQAGTDTQYF. The CDR3 DNA follows: TGTGCCAGCAGCCAAGCGGGCACAGATACGCAGTATTTT.

In the case of this clonotype: Being one base from a much bigger clone, this may be a read error. This rearrangement joins TRBV5-1 to TRBJ1-5; D uncertain. Germline values: CDR1 SGHRS, CDR2 YFSETQ. V lost 1 base, J lost 0 bases, and 5 bases lay in between. The CDR3 contains 14 residues. The CDR3 region is CASSLINSNQPQHF. The CDR3, as DNA: TGCGCCAGCAGCTTGATAAATAGCAATCAGCCCCAGCATTTT.

This clonotype has only a few counts. The V and J genes are TRBV6-1 and TRBJ2-2; 11 bases are shared with TRBD1. Germline CDR1 and CDR2: MNHNS and SASEGT. The junction had 7 bases not matched to a gene; V was cut back by 6 bases and J by 7 bases. CDR3 size: 15 residues. CDR3 protein: CASRPGQGVVGELFF. CDR3 nucleotides: TGTGCCAGCAGACCGGGACAGGGGGTGGTCGGGGAGCTGTTTTTT.

This clonotype was seen ten or more times. The gene calls are TRBV27 and TRBJ2-7, with a tentative D call TRBD1 (7 bases). CDR3 length: 14 amino acids. The germline CDR1 and CDR2 sequences are MNHEY and SMNVEV (reference sequence). V lost 6 bases and J 5 bases, leaving 17 bases between the germline ends. CDR3 sequence reads: CASSGIQGGDEQYF. CDR3 sequence (DNA): TGTGCCAGCAGCGGGATTCAGGGGGGCGACGAGCAGTACTTC.